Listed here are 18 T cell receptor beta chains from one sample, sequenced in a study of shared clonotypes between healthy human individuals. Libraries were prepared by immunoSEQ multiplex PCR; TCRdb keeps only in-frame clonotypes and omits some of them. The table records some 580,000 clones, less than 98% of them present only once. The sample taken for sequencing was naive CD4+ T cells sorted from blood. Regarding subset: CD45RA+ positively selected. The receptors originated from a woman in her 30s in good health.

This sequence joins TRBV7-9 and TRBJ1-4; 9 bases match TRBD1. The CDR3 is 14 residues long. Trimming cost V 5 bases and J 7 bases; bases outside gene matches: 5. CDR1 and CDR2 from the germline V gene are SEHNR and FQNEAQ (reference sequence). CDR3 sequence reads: CASSVDRGREKLFF. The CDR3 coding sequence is TGTGCCAGCAGCGTGGACAGGGGACGTGAAAAACTGTTTTTT.

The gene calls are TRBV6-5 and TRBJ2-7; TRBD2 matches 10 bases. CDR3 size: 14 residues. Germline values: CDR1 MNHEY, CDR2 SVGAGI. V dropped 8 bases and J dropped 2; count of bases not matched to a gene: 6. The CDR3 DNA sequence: TGTGCCAGCGCTCGGACTAGCGGAGCCTACGAGCAGTACTTC. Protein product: CASARTSGAYEQYF.

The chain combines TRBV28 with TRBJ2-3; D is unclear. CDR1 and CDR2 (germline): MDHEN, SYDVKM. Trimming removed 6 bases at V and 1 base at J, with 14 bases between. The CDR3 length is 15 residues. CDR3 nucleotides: TGTGCCAGCAGGCATTACCGGGTAGGCACAGATACGCAGTATTTT. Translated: CASRHYRVGTDTQYF.

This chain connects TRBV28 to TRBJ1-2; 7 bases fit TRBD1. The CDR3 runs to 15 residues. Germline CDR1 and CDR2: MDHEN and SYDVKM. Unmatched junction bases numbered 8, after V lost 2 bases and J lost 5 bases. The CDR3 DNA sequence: TGTGCCAGCAGTTTAGAAGGAGGGGGCGATTATGGCTACACCTTC. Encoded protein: CASSLEGGGDYGYTF.

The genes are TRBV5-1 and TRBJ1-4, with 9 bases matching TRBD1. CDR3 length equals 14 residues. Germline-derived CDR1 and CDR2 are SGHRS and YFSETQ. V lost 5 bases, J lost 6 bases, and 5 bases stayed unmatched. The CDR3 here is CASRGDRGYEKLFF. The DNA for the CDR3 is TGCGCCAGCAGAGGAGACAGGGGGTATGAAAAACTGTTTTTT.

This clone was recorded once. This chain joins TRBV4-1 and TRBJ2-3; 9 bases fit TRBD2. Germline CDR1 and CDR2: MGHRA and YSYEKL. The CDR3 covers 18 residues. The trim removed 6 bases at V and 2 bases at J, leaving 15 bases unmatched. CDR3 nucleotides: TGCGCCAGCAGATACAGACTAGCGGAGATAAAATACACAGATACGCAGTATTTT. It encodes CASRYRLAEIKYTDTQYF.

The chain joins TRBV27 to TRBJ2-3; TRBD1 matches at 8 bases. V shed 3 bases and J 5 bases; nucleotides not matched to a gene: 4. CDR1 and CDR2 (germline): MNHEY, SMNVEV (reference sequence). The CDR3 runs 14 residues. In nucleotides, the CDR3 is TGTGCCAGCAGTTTCCTCACAGGGGGAGATACGCAGTATTTT. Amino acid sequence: CASSFLTGGDTQYF.

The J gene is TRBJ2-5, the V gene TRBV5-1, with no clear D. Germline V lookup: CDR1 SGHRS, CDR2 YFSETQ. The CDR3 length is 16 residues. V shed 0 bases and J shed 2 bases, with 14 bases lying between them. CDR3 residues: CASSLASTVGQETQYF. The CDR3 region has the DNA TGCGCCAGCAGCTTGGCTTCCACCGTCGGGCAAGAGACCCAGTACTTC.

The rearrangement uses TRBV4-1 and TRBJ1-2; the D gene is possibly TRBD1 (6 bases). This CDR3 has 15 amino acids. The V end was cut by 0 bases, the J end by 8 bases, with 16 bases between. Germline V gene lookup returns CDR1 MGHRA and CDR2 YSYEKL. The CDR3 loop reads CASSQDPTGVGGYTF. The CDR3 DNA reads TGCGCCAGCAGCCAAGACCCGACAGGCGTAGGAGGCTACACCTTC.

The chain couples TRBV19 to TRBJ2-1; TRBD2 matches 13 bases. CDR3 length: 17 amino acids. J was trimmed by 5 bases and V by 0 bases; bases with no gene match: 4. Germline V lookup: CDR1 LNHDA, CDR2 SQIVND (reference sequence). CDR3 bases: TGTGCCAGTAGTATAGATCTCGGACTAGCGGGGGACAATGAGCAGTTCTTC. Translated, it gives CASSIDLGLAGDNEQFF.

The CDR3: CASTIRQGAKETQYF. DNA of the CDR3: TGTGCCAGTACCATCAGACAGGGGGCTAAAGAGACCCAGTACTTC. This rearrangement joins TRBV27 to TRBJ2-5, with 10 bases lining up with TRBD1. The ends lost 9 bases at V and 3 bases at J; junction bases unmatched: 10. The germline gives CDR1 MNHEY, CDR2 SMNVEV (reference sequence). This CDR3 is 15 amino acids long.

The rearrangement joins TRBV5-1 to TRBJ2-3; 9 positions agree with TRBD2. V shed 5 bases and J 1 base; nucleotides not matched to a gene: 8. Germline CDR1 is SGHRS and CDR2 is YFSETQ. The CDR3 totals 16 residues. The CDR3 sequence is CASSPGLASRTDTQYF. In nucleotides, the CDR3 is TGCGCCAGCAGTCCTGGACTAGCGTCCCGCACAGATACGCAGTATTTT.

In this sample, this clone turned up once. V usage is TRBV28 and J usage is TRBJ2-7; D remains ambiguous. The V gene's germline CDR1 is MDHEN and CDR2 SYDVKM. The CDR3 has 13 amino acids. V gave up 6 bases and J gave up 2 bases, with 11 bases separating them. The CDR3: CASSQRLTYEQYF. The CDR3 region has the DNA TGTGCCAGCAGCCAGAGGTTGACCTACGAGCAGTACTTC.

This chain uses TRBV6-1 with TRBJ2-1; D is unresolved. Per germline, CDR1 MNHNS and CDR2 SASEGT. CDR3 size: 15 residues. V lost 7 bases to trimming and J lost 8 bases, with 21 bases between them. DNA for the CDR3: TGTGCCAGCACCCGGATCGGCGTTTCGGGCGATGAGCAGTTCTTC. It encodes CASTRIGVSGDEQFF.

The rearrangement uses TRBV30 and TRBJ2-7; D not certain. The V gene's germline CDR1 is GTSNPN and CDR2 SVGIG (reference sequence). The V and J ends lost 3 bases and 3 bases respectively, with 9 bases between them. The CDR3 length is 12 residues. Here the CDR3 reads CAWRNYYYEQYF. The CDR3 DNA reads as TGTGCCTGGAGGAATTACTACTACGAGCAGTACTTC.

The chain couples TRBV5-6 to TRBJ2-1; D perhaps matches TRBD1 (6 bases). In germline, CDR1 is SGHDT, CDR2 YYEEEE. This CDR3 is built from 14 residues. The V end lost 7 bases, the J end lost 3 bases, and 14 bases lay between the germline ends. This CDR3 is CASHRGGVYNEQFF. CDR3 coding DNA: TGTGCCAGCCATAGAGGGGGAGTCTACAATGAGCAGTTCTTC.

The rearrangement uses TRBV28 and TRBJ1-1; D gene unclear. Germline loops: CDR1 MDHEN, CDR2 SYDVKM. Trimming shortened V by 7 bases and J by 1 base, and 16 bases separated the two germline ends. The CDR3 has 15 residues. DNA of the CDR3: TGTGCCAGCATTCCAGCGGCCAGAGAGAACACTGAAGCTTTCTTT. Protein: CASIPAARENTEAFF.

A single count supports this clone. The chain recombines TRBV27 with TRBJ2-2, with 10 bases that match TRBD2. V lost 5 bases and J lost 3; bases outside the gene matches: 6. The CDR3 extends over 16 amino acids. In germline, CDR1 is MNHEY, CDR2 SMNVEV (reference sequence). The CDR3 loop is CASSPGLAAYTGELFF. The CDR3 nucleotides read TGTGCCAGCAGTCCCGGACTAGCGGCCTACACCGGGGAGCTGTTTTTT.